This T cell receptor beta chain was recorded in a study of molecular identifiers for immune sequencing clone quantification. Study results and caveats: Identical TCR molecules that share a barcode could lead to an underestimation of highly expanded clone sizes.

The sample holds many counts of this clonotype. No antigen is known for it. TCRdb ran MiXCR on the PCR reads and lists one entry per CDR3 protein. The data show around 470,000 distinct CDR3 sequences, approximately 25% seen once. The CDR3 is 13 residues long. The V gene lost 3 bases and the J gene lost 1 base, with 6 bases spanning the gap. The germline CDR1 and CDR2 sequences are MNHEY and SMNVEV (reference sequence). The chain links TRBV27 to TRBJ2-5; D remains ambiguous. The sample comprised naive CD8+ T cells from blood, with Jurkat cell RNA spiked in. Subset reported: FACS-sorted CD8+CD4-CCR7+CD45RA+ naive T cells. The receptor was derived from a human donor in good health. Some libraries in this study had Jurkat cell RNA spiked in. The CDR3 sequence: CASSFSTQETQYF. CDR3 in DNA: TGTGCCAGCAGTTTTTCCACCCAAGAGACCCAGTACTTC.